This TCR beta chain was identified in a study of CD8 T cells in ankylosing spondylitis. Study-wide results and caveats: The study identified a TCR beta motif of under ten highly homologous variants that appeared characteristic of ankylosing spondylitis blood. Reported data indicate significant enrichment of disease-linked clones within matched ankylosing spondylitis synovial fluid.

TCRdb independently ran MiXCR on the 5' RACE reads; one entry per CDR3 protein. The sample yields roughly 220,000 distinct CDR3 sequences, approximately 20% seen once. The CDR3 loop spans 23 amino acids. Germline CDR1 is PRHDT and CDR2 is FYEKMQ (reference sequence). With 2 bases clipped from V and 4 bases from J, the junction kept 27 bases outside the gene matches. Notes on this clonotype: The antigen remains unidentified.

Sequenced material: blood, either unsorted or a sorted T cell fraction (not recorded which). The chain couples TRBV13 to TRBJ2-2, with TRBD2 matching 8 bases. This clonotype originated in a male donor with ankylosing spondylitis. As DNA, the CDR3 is TGTGCCAGCAGCTTAAATAGGGATCCGGGACTAGAGAAAGCAGAAACGAGCACCGGGGAGCTGTTTTTT. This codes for CASSLNRDPGLEKAETSTGELFF.